What follows describes a single T cell receptor (beta chain). This CDR3 is built from 16 residues. Germline lookup yields CDR1 LGHDT and CDR2 YNNKEL (reference sequence). Trimming pared 0 bases from V and 4 bases from J, leaving 15 bases between. How the authors handled the data: Nucleated cell counts were estimated from reference gene primer amplification. The table came from immunoSEQ multiplex PCR; TCRdb's copy has only in-frame clones and leaves some out. Clonal size and the V and J genes are those of that table, whereas D and trimming came from the DNA. The table lists 250,000 or so clones, around 87% of them singletons. The source of the sample is a study of blood T cell repertoires in COVID-19. Study background: From T cells, B-cell-depleted T cells, or PBMCs came the material, which was cDNA or gDNA.

The chain combines TRBV3-1 (or the pseudogene TRBV3-2) with TRBJ1-1; D gene ambiguous. This TCR was recovered from a woman in her 70s with active or convalescent COVID-19. Sample: peripheral blood. The CDR3 sequence is CASSQDRLPESTEAFF. Written as DNA, the CDR3 is TGTGCCAGCAGCCAAGATCGCTTACCGGAGAGCACTGAAGCTTTCTTT.